A selection of T cell receptor beta chains follows, all from one sample in a study of shared clonotypes between healthy human individuals. The assay was immunoSEQ multiplex PCR, and TCRdb's table has in-frame clones only and misses some. The sample has some 1.5 million clones; around 97% are singletons. Sequencing input: naive CD4+ T cells sorted from blood. Receptor source: a man aged 25 to 40 in good health. Both conserved end residues are part of each CDR3. Each record gives: CDR3 length, J gene, clone size, V gene, D gene, CDR3 protein, CDR3 DNA. The D gene is left open where the match is weak. The size entry is marked missing in some rows and otherwise reads once, few, many or a size class.

13	TRBJ1-5	-	TRBV19	-	CASSTQKNQPQHF	TGTGCCAGTAGTACGCAAAAGAATCAGCCCCAGCATTTT
14	TRBJ2-1	-	TRBV6-1	-	CASSVSGLKDEQFF	TGTGCCAGCAGTGTCTCCGGACTGAAGGATGAGCAGTTCTTC
14	TRBJ2-7	-	TRBV27	-	CASSYHSLSYEQYF	TGTGCCAGCAGTTACCACAGCCTCTCCTACGAGCAGTACTTC
15	TRBJ2-1	-	TRBV11-2	TRBD2	CASRYSGRQLGEQFF	TGTGCCAGCAGGTATAGCGGGAGACAACTGGGTGAGCAGTTCTTC
16	TRBJ1-5	few	TRBV21-1	-	CASSIRPVLGNQPQHF	TGTGCCAGCAGCATCCGACCGGTCCTTGGCAATCAGCCCCAGCATTTT
14	TRBJ2-7	-	TRBV5-1	-	CASSPDTNSYEQYF	TGCGCCAGCAGCCCTGACACCAACTCCTACGAGCAGTACTTC
15	TRBJ2-3	once	TRBV14	-	CASSQAPSAFATQYF	TGTGCCAGCAGTCAAGCACCCTCAGCGTTCGCAACGCAGTATTTT
15	TRBJ2-7	-	TRBV6-5	TRBD1	CASSPEGARFYEQYF	TGTGCCAGCTCCCCCGAGGGGGCGAGATTCTACGAGCAGTACTTC
14	TRBJ1-1	-	TRBV5-5	-	CASSPRVGGTEAFF	TGTGCCAGCAGTCCTAGGGTCGGGGGCACTGAAGCTTTCTTT
14	TRBJ1-1	-	TRBV4-1	-	CASSPGLRYTEAFF	TGCGCCAGCAGCCCCGGGTTGAGGTACACTGAAGCTTTCTTT
12	TRBJ1-4	-	TRBV27	-	CASSYQGEKLFF	TGTGCCAGCAGTTATCAGGGTGAAAAACTGTTTTTT
14	TRBJ2-7	-	TRBV18	-	CASSLSGLTYEQYF	TGTGCCAGCTCACTTAGCGGCCTCACCTACGAGCAGTACTTC
13	TRBJ2-5	-	TRBV19	TRBD2	CATGTSGQETQYF	TGTGCCACTGGGACTAGCGGCCAAGAGACCCAGTACTTC
14	TRBJ1-2	once	TRBV9	-	CASIRPGSPYGYTF	TGTGCCAGCATCAGGCCGGGCTCACCCTATGGCTACACCTTC
16	TRBJ2-5	once	TRBV10-2	-	CASRVGGPPFQETQYF	TGCGCCAGCAGAGTTGGGGGACCCCCGTTTCAAGAGACCCAGTACTTC
14	TRBJ1-5	-	TRBV10-3	-	CAISDGGSHQPQHF	TGTGCCATCAGTGATGGAGGGTCGCATCAGCCCCAGCATTTT
14	TRBJ2-2	-	TRBV4-1	-	CASMTEPNTGELFF	TGCGCCAGCATGACAGAACCGAACACCGGGGAGCTGTTTTTT
13	TRBJ2-7	-	TRBV7-2	-	CASSFPPPLEQYF	TGTGCCAGCAGCTTTCCACCGCCCCTCGAGCAGTACTTC
18	TRBJ2-3	-	TRBV5-1	TRBD2	CASRPGTSGVGVADTQYF	TGCGCCAGCAGACCAGGGACTAGCGGGGTGGGCGTCGCAGATACGCAGTATTTT
17	TRBJ1-3	once	TRBV27	TRBD1	CASSLTAQGAGGNTIYF	TGTGCCAGCAGTTTAACGGCACAGGGGGCGGGTGGAAACACCATATATTTT
14	TRBJ2-7	-	TRBV6-1	-	CASTFQGTGYEQYF	TGTGCCAGCACATTTCAGGGTACGGGATACGAGCAGTACTTC
13	TRBJ2-7	-	TRBV7-6	-	CASSRRGTYEQYF	TGTGCCAGCAGCAGGCGGGGTACCTACGAGCAGTACTTC
14	TRBJ2-4	-	TRBV9	-	CASSDRQGGDIQYF	TGTGCCAGCAGCGACCGACAGGGAGGGGACATTCAGTACTTC
14	TRBJ2-2	-	TRBV5-1	-	CASSLLQRGGELFF	TGCGCCAGCAGCTTGTTGCAAAGGGGCGGGGAGCTGTTTTTT
15	TRBJ2-1	-	TRBV7-2	-	CASSLELDVYNEQFF	TGTGCCAGCAGCTTAGAATTAGACGTCTACAATGAGCAGTTCTTC
16	TRBJ2-5	-	TRBV6-6	TRBD1	CASSYTRTGDQETQYF	TGTGCCAGCAGTTACACTAGGACAGGAGACCAAGAGACCCAGTACTTC
16	TRBJ2-7	-	TRBV4-1	TRBD1	CASSQDPGTEAYEQYF	TGCGCCAGCAGCCAAGATCCCGGGACAGAAGCCTACGAGCAGTACTTC
13	TRBJ2-7	-	TRBV5-4	-	CASSFQTGYEQYF	TGTGCCAGCAGCTTTCAGACAGGATACGAGCAGTACTTC
19	TRBJ2-6	-	TRBV7-9	TRBD2	CASNKWASGNFTGANVLTF	TGTGCCAGCAACAAATGGGCTAGCGGGAATTTCACTGGGGCCAACGTCCTGACTTTC
18	TRBJ2-7	-	TRBV4-1	TRBD2	CASSQEIAASGSKYEQYF	TGCGCCAGCAGCCAAGAGATCGCGGCTAGCGGGAGTAAGTACGAGCAGTACTTC
15	TRBJ2-2	-	TRBV14	-	CASSQQGPNTGELFF	TGTGCCAGCAGCCAACAGGGCCCGAACACCGGGGAGCTGTTTTTT
15	TRBJ1-3	-	TRBV5-8	-	CASSLVIGSGNTIYF	TGTGCCAGCAGCTTGGTAATAGGTTCCGGAAACACCATATATTTT
15	TRBJ2-7	once	TRBV5-1	TRBD2	CASSLGPTSGSLLSF	TGCGCCAGCAGCTTGGGTCCAACTAGCGGGAGTTTGTTGTCCTTC